Each of the 26 T cell receptor beta chains below was sequenced from the same sample in a study of T cells expressing NK-cell markers. TCRdb reprocessed the 5' RACE reads and stores each CDR3 protein as one record, lacking DNA. The sample table sets out 500,000 to 700,000 distinct CDR3 sequences. Sequencing was done on a sample of blood T cells: a sorted CD56 or NKG2C T cell subset, CD4+ or CD8+ T cells, or bulk PBMC T cells (not recorded which). These receptors were obtained from a man between 18 and 29 years old in good health.

The rearrangement joins TRBV3-1 to TRBJ2-3; the TCRdb D gene call, TRBD1, has no DNA to confirm it. This CDR3 region has 17 residues. Germline values: CDR1 LGHDT, CDR2 YNNKEL (reference sequence). CDR3 sequence reads: CASSRDRRGKRTDTQYF.

The chain uses TRBV20-1 and TRBJ2-3. CDR3 size: 11 residues. Germline V lookup: CDR1 DFQATT, CDR2 SNEGSKA (reference sequence). CDR3 sequence reads: CSASDWDTQYF.

This chain uses TRBV6-5 with TRBJ2-7; TCRdb's assignment of TRBD1 cannot be checked, as there is no DNA. Germline values: CDR1 MNHEY, CDR2 SVGAGI. The CDR3 loop spans 15 amino acids. The CDR3 loop is CASSYWTGGGYEQYF.

The V call is TRBV5-1, the J call TRBJ1-1. The CDR3 is 12 residues long. Per germline, CDR1 SGHRS and CDR2 YFSETQ. The CDR3 spells CAIRIGNTEAFF.

The chain joins TRBV7-2 to TRBJ1-1; with no DNA, the TCRdb D assignment of TRBD1 cannot be verified. CDR1 is SGHTA, CDR2 FQGNSA, per germline. This CDR3 spans 14 amino acids. The CDR3 sequence is CASSLRPGPREAFF. The whole variable domain, filled in from reference TRBV7-2 and TRBJ1-1, reads GAGVSQSPSNKVTEKGKDVELRCDPISGHTALYWYRQSLGQGLEFLIYFQGNSAPDKSGLPSDRFSAERTGGSVSTLTIQRTQQEDSAVYLCASSLRPGPREAFFGQGTRLTVV.

The rearrangement links TRBV20-1 to TRBJ2-7; TCRdb gives TRBD2 as the D gene, but with no DNA this cannot be confirmed. CDR1 DFQATT and CDR2 SNEGSKA come from the germline V gene (reference sequence). The CDR3 runs to 14 residues. The CDR3 protein is CSAQSGRALYEQYF.

The genes are TRBV11-2 and TRBJ2-3; TCRdb's D call of TRBD2 is untestable without DNA. The CDR3 contains 16 residues. The germline gives CDR1 SGHAT, CDR2 FQNNGV. CDR3: CASSPRGLDEKNTQYF.

This sequence joins TRBV2 and TRBJ2-5. This CDR3 contains 15 residues. The germline CDR1 and CDR2 sequences are SNHLY and FYNNEI. The chain's CDR3 is CASSVDNGSKETQYF.

The chain carries TRBV7-2 and TRBJ2-1; TCRdb selects TRBD2, and the lack of DNA leaves this call unchecked. Germline lookup yields CDR1 SGHTA and CDR2 FQGNSA. This CDR3 has 16 amino acids. CDR3 residues: CASSLQASGRANEQFF. Full variable domain (missing parts from reference TRBV7-2 and TRBJ2-1): GAGVSQSPSNKVTEKGKDVELRCDPISGHTALYWYRQSLGQGLEFLIYFQGNSAPDKSGLPSDRFSAERTGGSVSTLTIQRTQQEDSAVYLCASSLQASGRANEQFFGPGTRLTVL.

The chain carries TRBV5-1 and TRBJ1-3; TCRdb reports TRBD1, a call that lacks DNA to check it against. CDR1 and CDR2 (germline): SGHRS, YFSETQ. CDR3 length: 17 residues. This CDR3 is CASSSTRTGGVGNTIYF. Variable domain in full (rest from reference TRBV5-1 and TRBJ1-3): KAGVTQTPRYLIKTRGQQVTLSCSPISGHRSVSWYQQTPGQGLQFLFEYFSETQRNKGNFPGRFSGRQFSNSRSEMNVSTLELGDSALYLCASSSTRTGGVGNTIYFGEGSWLTVV.

The J gene is TRBJ2-1, the V gene TRBV29-1; the D gene TCRdb calls, TRBD1, cannot be checked with no DNA. The CDR3 consists of 14 residues. In germline, CDR1 is SQVTM, CDR2 ANQGSEA. CDR3 amino acids: CSVVVRGPYNEQFF.

The CDR3 sequence is CSVAWLAGVGQETQYF. This chain uses TRBV29-1 with TRBJ2-5; the TCRdb call, TRBD2, lacks DNA for checking. Germline V lookup: CDR1 SQVTM, CDR2 ANQGSEA. The CDR3 loop spans 16 amino acids.

The chain's CDR3 is CASSLAASTGAFF. The chain joins TRBV12-3 or TRBV12-4 to TRBJ1-1. The length of the CDR3 is 13 residues.

This chain links TRBV12-3 or TRBV12-4 with TRBJ1-3; checking the TCRdb D call of TRBD1 is not possible without DNA. The CDR3 is 15 residues long. The CDR3 spells CASSETGGYGNTIYF.

The rearrangement uses TRBV5-6 and TRBJ1-1; the TRBD1 assignment by TCRdb is unverifiable without DNA. CDR1 is SGHDT, CDR2 YYEEEE, per germline. This CDR3 is 13 amino acids long. The CDR3 is CASSFRGESEAFF.

V and J are TRBV5-6 and TRBJ2-4. The CDR3 is 15 residues long. Germline V lookup: CDR1 SGHDT, CDR2 YYEEEE. CDR3 sequence: CASSLSGIAKNIQYF.

This chain joins TRBV7-3 and TRBJ2-2. The length of the CDR3 is 14 residues. CDR1 is SGHTA, CDR2 FQGTGA, per germline. CDR3 residues: CASANMEFTGELFF.

The chain recombines TRBV6-1 with TRBJ2-5; the TCRdb call, TRBD2, lacks DNA for checking. CDR3 size: 15 residues. CDR1 and CDR2 (germline): MNHNS, SASEGT. This CDR3 reads CASTRGGGRGETQYF.

The chain joins TRBV15 to TRBJ2-1. The V gene's germline CDR1 is LNHNV and CDR2 YYDKDF (reference sequence). This CDR3 is built from 16 residues. The CDR3 loop reads CATSRDLQSSYNEQFF.

The chain uses TRBV7-8 and TRBJ1-1; the D call of TRBD1 rests on TCRdb alone, since no DNA is present to check it. Germline CDR1 is SGHVS and CDR2 is FQNEAQ. The CDR3 covers 16 residues. CDR3 loop: CASSLTPGTRNTEAFF.

The V call is TRBV7-9, the J call TRBJ2-3; without DNA, the TCRdb call of TRBD1 cannot be checked. The germline CDR1 and CDR2 sequences are SEHNR and FQNEAQ (reference sequence). CDR3 length: 15 amino acids. CDR3 residues: CASSPGTGRTDTQYF. Supplemented by reference TRBV7-9 and TRBJ2-3, the full variable domain reads DTGVSQNPRHKITKRGQNVTFRCDPISEHNRLYWYRQTLGQGPEFLTYFQNEAQLEKSRLLSDRFSAERPKGSFSTLEIQRTEQGDSAMYLCASSPGTGRTDTQYFGPGTRLTVL.

The gene calls are TRBV30 and TRBJ2-3; the D call from TCRdb, TRBD1, cannot be confirmed without DNA. Germline V lookup: CDR1 GTSNPN, CDR2 SVGIG (reference sequence). This CDR3 is built from 13 residues. The CDR3 loop is CAWSIRPTDTQYF.

The chain employs TRBV7-9 and TRBJ2-2; the D call from TCRdb, TRBD1, cannot be confirmed without DNA. The V gene's germline CDR1 is SEHNR and CDR2 FQNEAQ (reference sequence). The CDR3 is 16 amino acids. The CDR3 spells CASSSKGIGNLGELFF.

The chain uses TRBV11-1 and TRBJ2-7; TCRdb returns TRBD1, unconfirmable since there is no DNA. The length of the CDR3 is 15 residues. In germline, CDR1 is SGHAT, CDR2 FQDESV (reference sequence). The CDR3 reads CASRRRAGPSYEQYF.

The CDR3 spells CASSGLARGETQYF. The V gene is TRBV19, the J gene TRBJ2-5; the D call of TRBD2 rests on TCRdb alone, since no DNA is present to check it. Germline CDR1 and CDR2: LNHDA and SQIVND (reference sequence). The CDR3 extends over 14 amino acids.

The V call is TRBV7-3, the J call TRBJ2-1. From germline, CDR1 is SGHTA and CDR2 FQGTGA. CDR3 length equals 16 residues. The CDR3 here is CASSLTGQSSYNEQFF.